This TCR beta chain was sequenced for a study of T-cell reconstitution after alpha-beta-depleted transplantation in children. Construction of the TCRbeta library involved unique molecular identifiers. TCRdb ran MiXCR on the PCR reads and lists one entry per CDR3 protein. The data show some 530,000 distinct CDR3 sequences, with about an eighth seen just once and around 6.1% held by the top ten. The table lists this clonotype with many counts. This receptor was obtained from a human donor who donated a stem cell graft to a child with combined immunodeficiency. Sequenced here: PBMCs from the stem cell graft donor, sampled from the stem cell graft.

CDR3 sequence (DNA): TGTGCCAGCTCACCAGCGGGACAGACTTCTAACTATGGCTACACCTTC. Encoded protein: CASSPAGQTSNYGYTF. The chain uses TRBV18 and TRBJ1-2; 7 positions match TRBD1. Germline loops: CDR1 KGHSH, CDR2 LQKENI. This CDR3 spans 16 amino acids. Unmatched junction bases numbered 6, after V lost 2 bases and J lost 0 bases.